This is a list of T cell receptor beta chains from one sample in a study of early T cells in non-severe SARS-CoV-2 infection. Via MiXCR, TCRdb re-called the 5' RACE reads, giving one row per CDR3 protein. The table shows approximately 70,000 distinct CDR3 sequences, with about 13% occurring only once. The source material was whole blood. These TCRs come from an adult who was a healthcare worker with PCR-confirmed SARS-CoV-2 infection or an uninfected control (not recorded which). CDR3s include the opening cysteine and the closing phenylalanine or tryptophan. The D gene is left open where the match is weak. Clone size is not always given. Where it is, it says once, few, many or a class for expanded clones.

J: TRBJ1-2; D: NA; V: TRBV2; size: many; CDR3: CASSAQGYGYTF; DNA: TGTGCCAGCAGTGCACAAGGCTATGGCTACACCTTC
J: TRBJ2-7; D: NA; V: TRBV5-4; size: many; CDR3: CASSLFGGQDEQYF; DNA: TGTGCCAGCAGCTTGTTTGGTGGTCAGGACGAGCAGTACTTC
J: TRBJ1-1; D: NA; V: TRBV10-3; size: many; CDR3: CAISDMYLNTEAFF; DNA: TGTGCCATCAGTGACATGTACTTGAACACTGAAGCTTTCTTT
J: TRBJ1-2; D: TRBD1; V: TRBV7-9; size: few; CDR3: CASSAETGEAYGYTF; DNA: TGTGCCAGCAGCGCGGAAACAGGGGAAGCTTATGGCTACACCTTC
J: TRBJ2-7; D: TRBD1; V: TRBV6-1; size: NA; CDR3: CASRDTGGREQYF; DNA: TGTGCCAGCAGAGACACAGGGGGCAGGGAGCAGTACTTC
J: TRBJ1-1; D: TRBD1; V: TRBV7-2; size: NA; CDR3: CAGWDRVTEAFF; DNA: TGTGCCGGTTGGGACAGGGTAACTGAAGCTTTCTTT
J: TRBJ2-7; D: NA; V: TRBV12-3/TRBV12-4; size: NA; CDR3: CASSHQALASYEQYF; DNA: TGTGCCAGCAGCCATCAAGCACTAGCCTCCTACGAGCAGTACTTC
J: TRBJ2-7; D: NA; V: TRBV29-1; size: many; CDR3: CSVGAGVYEQYF; DNA: TGCAGCGTTGGGGCAGGGGTTTACGAGCAGTACTTC
J: TRBJ2-1; D: NA; V: TRBV5-1; size: few; CDR3: CASSSVMGDEQFF; DNA: TGCGCCAGCAGCTCCGTTATGGGGGATGAGCAGTTCTTC
J: TRBJ2-2; D: TRBD2; V: TRBV29-1; size: NA; CDR3: CSVDRAGGTGELFF; DNA: TGCAGCGTTGATCGGGCGGGGGGCACCGGGGAGCTGTTTTTT
J: TRBJ2-1; D: TRBD2; V: TRBV20-1; size: NA; CDR3: CSARVAGVAYNEQFF; DNA: TGCAGTGCTAGAGTCGCGGGGGTGGCCTACAATGAGCAGTTCTTC